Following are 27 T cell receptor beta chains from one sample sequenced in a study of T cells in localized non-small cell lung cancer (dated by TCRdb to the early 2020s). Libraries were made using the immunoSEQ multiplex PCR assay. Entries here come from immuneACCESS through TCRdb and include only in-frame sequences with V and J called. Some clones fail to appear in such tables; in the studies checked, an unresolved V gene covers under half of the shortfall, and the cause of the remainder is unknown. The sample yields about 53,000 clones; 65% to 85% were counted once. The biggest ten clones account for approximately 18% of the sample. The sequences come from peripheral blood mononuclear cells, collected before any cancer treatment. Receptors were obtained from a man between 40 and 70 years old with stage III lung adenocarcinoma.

The CDR3 protein is CASSLSPLRTGELFF. In nucleotides, the CDR3 is TGTGCCAGCAGCTTATCTCCCTTAAGAACCGGGGAGCTGTTTTTT. The J gene is TRBJ2-2, the V gene TRBV7-3; no firm D call. This CDR3 contains 15 residues. From germline, CDR1 is SGHTA and CDR2 FQGTGA. Trimming removed 2 bases at V and 5 bases at J, with 12 bases between.

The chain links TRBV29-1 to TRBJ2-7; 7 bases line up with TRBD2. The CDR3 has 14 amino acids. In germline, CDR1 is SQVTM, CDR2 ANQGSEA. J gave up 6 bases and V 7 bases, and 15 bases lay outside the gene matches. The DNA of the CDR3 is TGCAGCGCCACCCACGGGGGGACCTACGGCGAGCAGTACTTC. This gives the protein CSATHGGTYGEQYF.

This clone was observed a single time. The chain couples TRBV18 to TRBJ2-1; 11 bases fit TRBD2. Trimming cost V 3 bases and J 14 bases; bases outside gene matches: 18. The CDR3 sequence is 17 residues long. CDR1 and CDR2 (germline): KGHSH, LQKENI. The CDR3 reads CASSPPLASGGHKLEFF. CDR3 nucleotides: TGTGCCAGCTCACCTCCCTTGGCTAGCGGGGGGCACAAGTTAGAGTTCTTC.

The CDR3 protein is CASSSPEQGAKEGNTIYF. As DNA, the CDR3 is TGTGCCAGCAGCTCCCCGGAACAGGGGGCAAAGGAGGGGAACACCATATATTTT. The rearrangement links TRBV7-2 to TRBJ1-3; 9 positions match TRBD1. The germline V gene encodes CDR1 SGHTA and CDR2 FQGNSA. The CDR3 runs to 18 residues. J was trimmed by 7 bases and V by 4 bases; bases with no gene match: 17.

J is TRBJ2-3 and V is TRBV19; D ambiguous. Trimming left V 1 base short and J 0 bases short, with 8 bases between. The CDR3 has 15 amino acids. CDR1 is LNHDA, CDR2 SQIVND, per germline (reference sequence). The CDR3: CASSIGPFSTDTQYF. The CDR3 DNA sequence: TGTGCCAGTAGTATAGGTCCGTTTAGCACAGATACGCAGTATTTT.

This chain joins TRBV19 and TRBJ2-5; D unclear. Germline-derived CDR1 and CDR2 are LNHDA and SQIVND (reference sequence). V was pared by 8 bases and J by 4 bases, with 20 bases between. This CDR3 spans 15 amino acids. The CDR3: CASALPGPSGETQYF. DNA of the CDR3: TGTGCCAGTGCCCTGCCTGGCCCGTCAGGAGAGACCCAGTACTTC.

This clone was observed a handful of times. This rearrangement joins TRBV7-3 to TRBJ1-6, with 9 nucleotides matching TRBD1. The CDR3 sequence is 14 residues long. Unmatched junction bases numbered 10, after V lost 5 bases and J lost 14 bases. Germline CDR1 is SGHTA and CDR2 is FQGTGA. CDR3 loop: CASSASRTGEALHF. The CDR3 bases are TGTGCCAGCAGCGCCTCAAGGACAGGGGAGGCCCTCCACTTT.

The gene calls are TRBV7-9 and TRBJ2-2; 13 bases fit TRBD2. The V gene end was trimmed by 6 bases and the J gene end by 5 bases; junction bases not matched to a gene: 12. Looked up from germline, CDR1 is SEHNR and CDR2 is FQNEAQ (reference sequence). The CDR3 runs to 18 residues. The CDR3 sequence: CASRDGLAGEGWTGELFF. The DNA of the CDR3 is TGTGCCAGCAGGGACGGACTAGCGGGAGAGGGTTGGACCGGGGAGCTGTTTTTT.

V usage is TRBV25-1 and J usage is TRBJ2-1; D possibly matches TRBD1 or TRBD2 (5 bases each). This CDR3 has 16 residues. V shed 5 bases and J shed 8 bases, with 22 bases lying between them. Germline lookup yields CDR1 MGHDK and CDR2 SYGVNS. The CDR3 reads CASSPVGTSRGDEQFF. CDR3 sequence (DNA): TGTGCCAGCAGTCCGGTGGGGACGTCGAGGGGCGATGAGCAGTTCTTC.

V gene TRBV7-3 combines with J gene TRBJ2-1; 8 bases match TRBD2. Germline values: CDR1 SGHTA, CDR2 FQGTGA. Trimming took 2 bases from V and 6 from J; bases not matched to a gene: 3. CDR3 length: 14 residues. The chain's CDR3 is CASSLGAGANEQFF. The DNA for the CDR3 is TGTGCCAGCAGCTTAGGAGCGGGGGCCAATGAGCAGTTCTTC.

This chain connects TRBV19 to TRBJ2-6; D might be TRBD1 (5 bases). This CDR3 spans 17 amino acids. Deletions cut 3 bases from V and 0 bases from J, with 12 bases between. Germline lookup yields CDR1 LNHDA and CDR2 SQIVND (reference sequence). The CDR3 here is CASSMGQRNSGANVLTF. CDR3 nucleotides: TGTGCCAGTAGTATGGGGCAGAGAAACTCTGGGGCCAACGTCCTGACTTTC.

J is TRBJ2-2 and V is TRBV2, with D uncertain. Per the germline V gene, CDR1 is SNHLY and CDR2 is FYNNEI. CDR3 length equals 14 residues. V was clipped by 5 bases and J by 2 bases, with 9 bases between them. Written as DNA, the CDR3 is TGTGCCAGCAGTTGGGGAACCAACACCGGGGAGCTGTTTTTT. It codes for CASSWGTNTGELFF.

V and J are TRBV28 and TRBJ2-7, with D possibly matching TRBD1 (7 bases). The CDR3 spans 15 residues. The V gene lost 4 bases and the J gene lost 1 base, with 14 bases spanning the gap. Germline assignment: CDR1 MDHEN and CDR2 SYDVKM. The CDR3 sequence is CASSSGDSSSYEQYF. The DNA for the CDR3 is TGTGCCAGCAGTTCGGGGGACAGTTCTTCCTACGAGCAGTACTTC.

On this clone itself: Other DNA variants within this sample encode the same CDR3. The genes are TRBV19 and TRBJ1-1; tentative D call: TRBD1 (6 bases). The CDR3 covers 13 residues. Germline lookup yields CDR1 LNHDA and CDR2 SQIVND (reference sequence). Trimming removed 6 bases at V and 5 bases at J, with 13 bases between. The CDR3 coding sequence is TGTGCCAGTAGGGCACCCACAGGGACTGAAGCTTTCTTT. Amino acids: CASRAPTGTEAFF.

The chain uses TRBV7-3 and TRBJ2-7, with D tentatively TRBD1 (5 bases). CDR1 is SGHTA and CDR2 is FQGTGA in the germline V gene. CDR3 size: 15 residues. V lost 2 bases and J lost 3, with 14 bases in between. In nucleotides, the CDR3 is TGTGCCAGCAGCTTAGACAGCCTAGACGGCTACGAGCAGTACTTC. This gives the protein CASSLDSLDGYEQYF.

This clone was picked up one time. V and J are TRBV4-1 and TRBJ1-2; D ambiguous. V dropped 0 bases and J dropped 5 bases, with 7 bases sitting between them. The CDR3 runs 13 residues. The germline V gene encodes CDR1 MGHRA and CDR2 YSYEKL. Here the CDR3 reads CASSQDRDYGYTF. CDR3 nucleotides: TGCGCCAGCAGCCAAGATCGGGATTATGGCTACACCTTC.

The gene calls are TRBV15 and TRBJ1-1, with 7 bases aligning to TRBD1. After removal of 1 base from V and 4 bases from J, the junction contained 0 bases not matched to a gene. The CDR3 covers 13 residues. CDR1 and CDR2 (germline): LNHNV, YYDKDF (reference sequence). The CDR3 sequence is CATSRGQGTEAFF. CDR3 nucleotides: TGTGCCACCAGCAGAGGACAGGGCACTGAAGCTTTCTTT. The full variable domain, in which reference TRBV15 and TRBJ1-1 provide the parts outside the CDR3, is DAMVIQNPRYQVTQFGKPVTLSCSQTLNHNVMYWYQQKSSQAPKLLFHYYDKDFNNEADTPDNFQSRRPNTSFCFLDIRSPGLGDTAMYLCATSRGQGTEAFFGQGTRLTVV.

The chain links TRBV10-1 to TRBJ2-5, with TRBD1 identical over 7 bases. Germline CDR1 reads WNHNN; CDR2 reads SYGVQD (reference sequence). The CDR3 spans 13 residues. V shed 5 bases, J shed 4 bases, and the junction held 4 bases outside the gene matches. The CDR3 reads CASSRTGLETQYF. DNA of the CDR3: TGCGCCAGCAGTCGGACAGGCCTAGAGACCCAGTACTTC.

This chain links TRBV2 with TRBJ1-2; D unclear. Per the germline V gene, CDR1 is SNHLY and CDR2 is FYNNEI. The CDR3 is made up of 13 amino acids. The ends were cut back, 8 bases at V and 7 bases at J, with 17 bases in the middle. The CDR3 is CASVPDRVRGYTF. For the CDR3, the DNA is TGTGCCAGCGTCCCAGACCGGGTGCGTGGCTACACCTTC.

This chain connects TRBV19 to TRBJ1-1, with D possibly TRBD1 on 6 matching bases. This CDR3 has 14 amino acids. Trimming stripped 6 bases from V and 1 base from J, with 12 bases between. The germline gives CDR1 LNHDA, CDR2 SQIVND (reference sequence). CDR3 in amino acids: CASRPQGKNTEAFF. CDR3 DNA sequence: TGTGCCAGTAGGCCACAGGGAAAGAACACTGAAGCTTTCTTT.

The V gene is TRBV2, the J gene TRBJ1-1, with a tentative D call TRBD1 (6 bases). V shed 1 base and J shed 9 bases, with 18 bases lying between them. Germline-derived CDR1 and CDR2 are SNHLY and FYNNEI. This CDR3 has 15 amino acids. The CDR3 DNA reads TGTGCCAGCAGTGAAGAGCGGGGGGCATCTGTAAAAGCTTTCTTT. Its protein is CASSEERGASVKAFF.

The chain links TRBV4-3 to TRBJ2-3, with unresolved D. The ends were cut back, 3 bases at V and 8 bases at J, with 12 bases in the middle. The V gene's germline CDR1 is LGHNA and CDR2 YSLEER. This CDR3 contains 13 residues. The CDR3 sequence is CASSQTEMGTQYF. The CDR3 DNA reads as TGCGCCAGCAGCCAGACCGAAATGGGTACGCAGTATTTT.

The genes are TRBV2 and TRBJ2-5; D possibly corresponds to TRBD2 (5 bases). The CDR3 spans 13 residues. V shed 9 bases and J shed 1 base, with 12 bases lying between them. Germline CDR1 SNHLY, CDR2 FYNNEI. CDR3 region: CAREAAVQETQYF. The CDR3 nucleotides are TGTGCCAGAGAAGCGGCAGTCCAAGAGACCCAGTACTTC.

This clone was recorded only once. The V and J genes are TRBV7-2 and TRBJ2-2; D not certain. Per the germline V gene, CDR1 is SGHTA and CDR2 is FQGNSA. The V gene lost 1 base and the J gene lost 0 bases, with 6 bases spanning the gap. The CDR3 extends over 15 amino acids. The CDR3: CASSLELANTGELFF. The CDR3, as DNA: TGTGCCAGCAGCTTAGAGCTAGCGAACACCGGGGAGCTGTTTTTT.

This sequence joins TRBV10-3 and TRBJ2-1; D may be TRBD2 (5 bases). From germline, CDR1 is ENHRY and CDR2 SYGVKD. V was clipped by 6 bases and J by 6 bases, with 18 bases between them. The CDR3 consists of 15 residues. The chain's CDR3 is CAISTAEVTSNEQFF. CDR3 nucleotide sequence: TGTGCCATCAGCACAGCGGAAGTTACAAGCAATGAGCAGTTCTTC.

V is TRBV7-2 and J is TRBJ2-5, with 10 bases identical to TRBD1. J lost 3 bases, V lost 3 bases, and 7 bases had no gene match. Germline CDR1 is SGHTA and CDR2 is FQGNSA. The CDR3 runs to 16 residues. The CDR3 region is CASSFPGQGTKETQYF. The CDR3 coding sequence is TGTGCCAGCAGCTTCCCGGGACAGGGGACCAAAGAGACCCAGTACTTC.

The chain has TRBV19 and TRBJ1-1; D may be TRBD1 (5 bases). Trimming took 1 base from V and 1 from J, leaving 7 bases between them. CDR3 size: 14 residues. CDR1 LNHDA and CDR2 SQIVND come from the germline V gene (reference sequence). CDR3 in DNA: TGTGCCAGTAGTATAGGTGGGACGAACACTGAAGCTTTCTTT. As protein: CASSIGGTNTEAFF.